This T cell receptor beta chain stems from a study of CD8 T cells in ankylosing spondylitis. Scientists made TCR beta libraries using quantitative 5'-RACE with molecular barcodes. TCRdb re-analysed the 5' RACE reads in MiXCR, keeping a single row per CDR3 protein. The top ten hold roughly 7.4% of the sample, which has a few hundred thousand distinct CDR3 sequences, 20% seen once. Regarding this clonotype: Its specificity is unknown.

Study-wide points: Earlier literature documents some of the motif variants in reactive arthritis synovial fluid and blood. Characteristic, it appeared, of ankylosing spondylitis blood was a TCR beta motif of roughly eight highly homologous variants. As reported, disease-linked clones showed significant enrichment in matched ankylosing spondylitis synovial fluid.

CDR1 and CDR2 from the germline V gene are SGHRS and YFSETQ. V dropped 3 bases and J dropped 4 bases, with 12 bases sitting between them. The CDR3 is 14 amino acids. The sequenced material came from blood, either unsorted or a sorted T cell fraction (not recorded which). The chain has TRBV5-1 and TRBJ2-3, with D unresolved. This clonotype was sampled from a male donor with ankylosing spondylitis or in good health (not recorded which). CDR3 loop: CASSWGTPSDTQYF. CDR3 bases: TGCGCCAGCAGCTGGGGTACACCGTCAGATACGCAGTATTTT.